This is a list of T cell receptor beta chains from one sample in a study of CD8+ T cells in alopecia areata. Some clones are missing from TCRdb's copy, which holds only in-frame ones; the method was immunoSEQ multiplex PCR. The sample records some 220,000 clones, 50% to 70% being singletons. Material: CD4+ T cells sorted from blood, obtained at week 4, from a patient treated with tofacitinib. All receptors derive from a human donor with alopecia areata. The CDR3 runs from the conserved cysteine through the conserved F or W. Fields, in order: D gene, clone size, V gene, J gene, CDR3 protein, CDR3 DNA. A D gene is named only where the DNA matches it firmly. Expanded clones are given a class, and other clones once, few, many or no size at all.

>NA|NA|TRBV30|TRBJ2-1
CAWDGRLNSYNEQFF
TGTGCCTGGGACGGACGGCTAAACTCCTACAATGAGCAGTTCTTC
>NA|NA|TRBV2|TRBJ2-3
CASYRDTDTQYF
TGTGCCAGCTACCGGGACACAGATACGCAGTATTTT
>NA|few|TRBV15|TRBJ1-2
CATSRDWTEGYTF
TGTGCCACCAGCAGAGATTGGACGGAGGGCTACACCTTC
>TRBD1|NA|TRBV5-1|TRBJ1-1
CASSLGTGDMNTEAFF
TGCGCCAGCAGCTTGGGAACAGGGGACATGAACACTGAAGCTTTCTTT
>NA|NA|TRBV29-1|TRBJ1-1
CSVEGGGRLGGAFF
TGCAGCGTTGAAGGAGGAGGTCGGCTAGGAGGAGCTTTCTTT
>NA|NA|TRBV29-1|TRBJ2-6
CSVGVSSGANVLTF
TGCAGCGTGGGAGTGAGCTCTGGGGCCAACGTCCTGACTTTC
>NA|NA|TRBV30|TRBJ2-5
CAWSRRETQYF
TGTGCCTGGAGTAGGCGAGAGACCCAGTACTTC
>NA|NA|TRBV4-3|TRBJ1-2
CASSQEGTYGYTF
TGCGCCAGCAGCCAAGAGGGGACCTATGGCTACACCTTC
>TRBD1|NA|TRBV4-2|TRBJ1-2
CASSQTDTGTGVNGYTF
TGTGCCAGCAGCCAAACTGACACCGGGACAGGGGTGAATGGCTACACCTTC
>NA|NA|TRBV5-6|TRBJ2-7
CASSLKGDKDEQYF
TGTGCCAGCAGCTTGAAAGGGGATAAGGACGAGCAGTACTTC
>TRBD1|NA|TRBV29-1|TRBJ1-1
CSVSTTGDTEAFF
TGCAGCGTCTCGACGACAGGGGACACTGAAGCTTTCTTT
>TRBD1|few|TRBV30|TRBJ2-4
CAWDRGNIQYF
TGTGCCTGGGACAGGGGAAACATTCAGTACTTC
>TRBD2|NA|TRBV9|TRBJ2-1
CASSVQGLAGHEQFF
TGTGCCAGCAGCGTTCAGGGACTAGCGGGCCATGAGCAGTTCTTC
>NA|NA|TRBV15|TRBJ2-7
CATSRDFVGGYEQYF
TGTGCCACCAGCAGAGATTTTGTCGGCGGCTACGAGCAGTACTTC
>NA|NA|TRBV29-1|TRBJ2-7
CSAHGVGGEQYF
TGCAGCGCTCACGGAGTGGGCGGCGAGCAGTACTTC
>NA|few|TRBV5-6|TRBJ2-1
CASSGAFEQFF
TGTGCCAGCTCCGGGGCCTTTGAGCAGTTCTTC
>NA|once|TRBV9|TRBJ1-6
CASSVDSQVNSPLHF
TGTGCCAGCAGCGTAGATTCACAGGTTAATTCACCCCTCCACTTT
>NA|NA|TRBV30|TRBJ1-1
CAWSGGHTEAFF
TGTGCCTGGAGTGGAGGACACACTGAAGCTTTCTTT
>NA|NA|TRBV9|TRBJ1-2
CASSVDPGTNYGYTF
TGTGCCAGCAGCGTAGATCCAGGGACTAACTATGGCTACACCTTC
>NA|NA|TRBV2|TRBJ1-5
CASGGGGPSNQPQHF
TGTGCCAGCGGAGGAGGAGGGCCTAGCAATCAGCCCCAGCATTTT
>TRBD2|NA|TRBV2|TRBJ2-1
CASSNERGGWNNEQFF
TGTGCCAGCAGTAACGAGCGGGGGGGCTGGAACAATGAGCAGTTCTTC
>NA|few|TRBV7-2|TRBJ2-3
CASSFFGDTQYF
TGTGCCAGCAGCTTTTTCGGAGATACGCAGTATTTT
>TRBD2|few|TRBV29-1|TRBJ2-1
CSVGKAGANLNEQFF
TGCAGCGTTGGCAAAGCGGGGGCCAACTTAAATGAGCAGTTCTTC
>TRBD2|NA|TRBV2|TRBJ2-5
CASRGGTIQETQYF
TGTGCCAGCAGGGGAGGGACGATCCAAGAGACCCAGTACTTC
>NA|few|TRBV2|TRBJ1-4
CATLRGVDEKLFF
TGTGCCACCCTCCGGGGGGTTGATGAAAAACTGTTTTTT
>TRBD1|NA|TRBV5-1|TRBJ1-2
CASSIRDSPVDGYTF
TGCGCCAGCAGCATTCGGGACAGCCCTGTTGATGGCTACACCTTC
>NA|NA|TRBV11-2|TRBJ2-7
CASSLHIGVDSYEQYF
TGTGCCAGCAGCTTGCACATCGGTGTCGACTCCTACGAGCAGTACTTC
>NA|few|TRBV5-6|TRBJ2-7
CASGEQGRGYEQYF
TGTGCCAGCGGAGAACAGGGAAGAGGTTACGAGCAGTACTTC
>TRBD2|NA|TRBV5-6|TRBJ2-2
CASSFAGGLAGELFF
TGTGCCAGCAGCTTTGCGGGGGGGCTGGCCGGGGAGCTGTTTTTT
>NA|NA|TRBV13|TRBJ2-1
CASSFRRGNNEQFF
TGTGCCAGCAGCTTTAGGCGGGGAAACAATGAGCAGTTCTTC
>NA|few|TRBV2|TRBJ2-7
CASSEANEQYF
TGTGCCAGCAGTGAAGCGAACGAGCAGTACTTC
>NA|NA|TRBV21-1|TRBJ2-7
CASSDSGTGVPYEQYF
TGTGCCAGCAGCGATTCCGGGACAGGGGTTCCCTACGAGCAGTACTTC
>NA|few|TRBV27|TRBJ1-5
CASTSFPRPAQNQPQHF
TGTGCCAGCACCAGTTTTCCCAGACCGGCCCAAAATCAGCCCCAGCATTTT
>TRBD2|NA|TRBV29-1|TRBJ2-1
CSVEGGLAGASYTMSMQFF
TGCAGCGTTGAGGGCGGACTAGCGGGGGCGAGCTATACAATGAGTATGCAGTTCTTC
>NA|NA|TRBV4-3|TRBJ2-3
CASSQGTLEVDTQYF
TGCGCCAGCAGCCAAGGGACCCTGGAGGTAGATACGCAGTATTTT
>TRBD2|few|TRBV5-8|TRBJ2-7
CASSSRGGLEQYF
TGTGCCAGCAGCTCGAGGGGAGGGCTGGAGCAGTACTTC
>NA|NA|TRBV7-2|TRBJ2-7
CASSPRDFSYEQYF
TGTGCCAGCAGCCCGAGGGACTTTTCCTACGAGCAGTACTTC
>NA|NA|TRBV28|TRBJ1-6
CASSSGGNSPLHF
TGTGCCAGCAGTAGCGGGGGGAATTCACCCCTCCACTTT
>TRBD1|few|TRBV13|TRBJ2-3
CASSSRTGGSTDTQYF
TGTGCCAGCAGCTCCAGGACAGGCGGGTCCACAGATACGCAGTATTTT
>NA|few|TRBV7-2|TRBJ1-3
CASSLILSGWNTIYF
TGTGCCAGCAGCTTAATTTTATCGGGGTGGAACACCATATATTTT
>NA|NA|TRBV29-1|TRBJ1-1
CSVEYSYGAFF
TGCAGCGTTGAATATTCCTACGGGGCTTTCTTT
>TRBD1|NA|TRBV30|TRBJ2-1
CACAQGAVYNEQFF
TGTGCCTGCGCTCAGGGGGCCGTCTACAATGAGCAGTTCTTC
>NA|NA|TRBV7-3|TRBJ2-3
CASSFQEADTQYF
TGTGCCAGCAGCTTTCAAGAGGCAGATACGCAGTATTTT
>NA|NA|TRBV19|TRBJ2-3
CASSQTDTQYF
TGTGCCAGTAGTCAAACAGATACGCAGTATTTT
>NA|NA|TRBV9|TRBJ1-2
CASSVRVTASGYTF
TGTGCCAGCAGCGTACGTGTGACAGCAAGTGGCTACACCTTC
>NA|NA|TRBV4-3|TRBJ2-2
CASSQERGQATNTGELFF
TGCGCCAGCAGCCAAGAACGAGGTCAGGCGACGAACACCGGGGAGCTGTTTTTT
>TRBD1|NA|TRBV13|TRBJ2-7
CASSYGQGVHEQYF
TGTGCCAGCAGCTACGGACAGGGAGTCCACGAGCAGTACTTC
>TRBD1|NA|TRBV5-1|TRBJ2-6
CASSPGTVRSGANVLTF
TGCGCCAGCAGCCCCGGGACAGTGAGGTCTGGGGCCAACGTCCTGACTTTC
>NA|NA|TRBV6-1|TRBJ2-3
CASSPTQTAGTQYF
TGTGCCAGCAGTCCGACGCAGACCGCAGGTACGCAGTATTTT
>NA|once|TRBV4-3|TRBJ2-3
CASSQGINLGADSTDTQYF
TGCGCCAGCAGCCAAGGAATCAACCTCGGAGCGGACAGCACAGATACGCAGTATTTT
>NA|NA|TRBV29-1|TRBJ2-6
CSVASGSGANVLTF
TGCAGCGTTGCTTCAGGGTCTGGGGCCAACGTCCTGACTTTC